Below, 28 T cell receptor beta chains from the same sample are listed, as sequenced in a study of spatial heterogeneity in lung cancer. Time point defined: sample taken at primary tumor resection. The study sequenced unsorted whole RNA from tumor, nontumor lung or frozen PBMC. TCRdb reprocessed the 5' RACE reads via MiXCR and lists one record per CDR3 protein. Altogether over 45,000 distinct CDR3 sequences are present, approximately 5% being singletons, with the ten largest covering around 10%. The input for sequencing was PBMCs, taken at surgery. The receptors come from a male donor with early-stage non-small cell lung cancer.

This clonotype was seen many times. V usage is TRBV5-4 and J usage is TRBJ2-2, with 9 bases fitting TRBD1. CDR1 SGHNT and CDR2 YYREEE come from the germline V gene (reference sequence). J gave up 7 bases and V 4 bases, and 11 bases lay outside the gene matches. CDR3 size: 16 residues. CDR3 nucleotides: TGTGCCAGCAGCCTAAAACGGGACAGGGAGAACGGGGAGCTGTTTTTT. This sequence encodes CASSLKRDRENGELFF. The variable domain in full, with the rest retrieved from reference TRBV5-4 and TRBJ2-2, is ETGVTQSPTHLIKTRGQQVTLRCSSQSGHNTVSWYQQALGQGPQFIFQYYREEENGRGNFPPRFSGLQFPNYSSELNVNALELDDSALYLCASSLKRDRENGELFFGEGSRLTVL.

This clonotype came up many times. The genes are TRBV11-3 and TRBJ2-5, with TRBD2 identical over 9 bases. Germline trimming cut 5 bases from V and 2 bases from J; bases unmatched to any gene: 9. There are 16 residues in the CDR3. The germline gives CDR1 SGHNT, CDR2 YENEEA. The DNA of the CDR3 is TGTGCCAGCAGCCCCGGGACTAGCTGGGGACAAGAGACCCAGTACTTC. It is translated as CASSPGTSWGQETQYF.

This clonotype was detected ten times or more. The rearrangement links TRBV2 to TRBJ2-2; TRBD2 agrees at 8 bases. The CDR3 runs 18 residues. From germline, CDR1 is SNHLY and CDR2 FYNNEI. Losses at the gene ends were 4 bases for V and 0 bases for J; bases not matched to a gene: 10. CDR3 DNA: TGTGCCAGCAGTGTCCCTAGCGGGCGCTCCACGAACACCGGGGAGCTGTTTTTT. Translated, it gives CASSVPSGRSTNTGELFF.

Ten or more counts support this clonotype. The chain recombines TRBV10-3 with TRBJ2-1, with 9 bases fitting TRBD2. Germline V gene lookup returns CDR1 ENHRY and CDR2 SYGVKD. This CDR3 has 16 amino acids. Trimming cost V 6 bases and J 0 bases; bases outside gene matches: 6. The CDR3 region has the DNA TGTGCCATCAGGGAAAGCGGGGGGAGCTCCTACAATGAGCAGTTCTTC. It yields the protein CAIRESGGSSYNEQFF.

This clonotype was seen a few times. The rearrangement uses TRBV27 and TRBJ1-4, with D uncertain. Trimming cost V 6 bases and J 3 bases, with 14 bases left between them. Germline CDR1 reads MNHEY; CDR2 reads SMNVEV (reference sequence). This CDR3 region has 15 residues. In nucleotides, the CDR3 is TGTGCCAGCAGCCTATCTCGTCATCCTAATGAAAAACTGTTTTTT. Residues: CASSLSRHPNEKLFF.

In this sample, this clonotype turned up many times. The chain couples TRBV20-1 to TRBJ1-6; TRBD1 might be the D (6 bases). V was clipped by 5 bases and J by 11 bases, with 10 bases between them. CDR3 size: 11 residues. Germline CDR1 is DFQATT and CDR2 is SNEGSKA (reference sequence). This CDR3 is CSAGGGTPLHF. The CDR3 nucleotides read TGCAGTGCTGGAGGGGGAACACCCCTCCACTTT.

Points on this clonotype: Since a much larger clone is just one base distant, this may be a read error. The V gene is TRBV24-1, the J gene TRBJ2-3, with TRBD2 identical over 8 bases. The CDR3 covers 15 residues. The V gene's germline CDR1 is KGHDR and CDR2 SFDVKD. CDR3 coding DNA: TGTGTCACCAGTGAAGGCGGGGGGCCCACAGATACGCAGTATTTT. Amino acid sequence: CVTSEGGGPTDTQYF.

This clonotype was found many times. The DNA for the CDR3 is TGCGCCAGCAACGGAGGGGGTTTTTCTAGCACAGATACGCAGTATTTT. Its translation is CASNGGGFSSTDTQYF. The rearrangement joins TRBV5-1 to TRBJ2-3; D possibly matches TRBD1 or TRBD2 (6 bases each). Trimming stripped 6 bases from V and 0 bases from J, with 17 bases between. The CDR3 runs to 16 residues. CDR1 and CDR2 (germline): SGHRS, YFSETQ.

This clonotype occurred many times. The chain links TRBV5-8 to TRBJ2-7; weak D call: TRBD1 (5 bases). This CDR3 region has 13 residues. Germline V CDR1 and CDR2: SGHTS, YDEGEE. V was trimmed by 0 bases and J by 5 bases, leaving 9 bases between them. The CDR3 protein is CASSLAGIDEQYF. The CDR3 region has the DNA TGTGCCAGCAGCTTGGCAGGGATCGACGAGCAGTACTTC.

In this sample, this clonotype turned up a few times. The chain carries TRBV2 and TRBJ1-5; D is perhaps TRBD1 (5 bases). Trimming removed 6 bases at V and 1 base at J, with 13 bases between. Germline CDR1 and CDR2: SNHLY and FYNNEI. This CDR3 is 15 amino acids long. The CDR3 DNA reads TGTGCCAGCAGGCTACAGGCCGGGAGCAATCAGCCCCAGCATTTT. It is translated as CASRLQAGSNQPQHF.

This clonotype occurred many times. This chain joins TRBV12-3 or TRBV12-4 and TRBJ1-1; 7 nucleotides line up with TRBD1. V lost 4 bases, J lost 2 bases, and 4 bases stayed unmatched. The CDR3 extends over 14 amino acids. The CDR3 sequence is CASSSTGLNTEAFF. The CDR3 region has the DNA TGTGCCAGCAGTTCGACAGGGTTAAACACTGAAGCTTTCTTT.

This clonotype appeared many times. In DNA form, the CDR3 reads TGCAGCGCCGAGACTAGCGGAGAGACCCAGTACTTC. Its translation is CSAETSGETQYF. V and J are TRBV29-1 and TRBJ2-5; 9 bases map to TRBD2. V shed 7 bases, J shed 4 bases, and the junction held 4 bases outside the gene matches. The CDR3 loop spans 12 amino acids. The germline gives CDR1 SQVTM, CDR2 ANQGSEA.

This clonotype was observed many times. The CDR3 here is CASSKNIDRTNTEAFF. The CDR3 coding sequence is TGCGCCAGCAGCAAAAACATAGACAGGACGAACACTGAAGCTTTCTTT. The chain is built from TRBV5-1 and TRBJ1-1, with a tentative D call TRBD1 (6 bases). This CDR3 is 16 amino acids long. Deletions cut 4 bases from V and 1 base from J, with 17 bases between. Germline lookup yields CDR1 SGHRS and CDR2 YFSETQ.

The CDR3 nucleotides read TGTGCCAGCAGTGTCGGGTCTCCCAAGCCAAAACTGTTTTTT. Its protein is CASSVGSPKPKLFF. The chain has TRBV12-3 or TRBV12-4 and TRBJ1-4, with unresolved D. Between the trimmed V and J ends, which lost 5 bases and 10 bases, there was a span of 17 bases. The CDR3 length is 14 residues.

This clonotype was picked up many times. The V gene is TRBV5-6, the J gene TRBJ1-1; tentatively, D is TRBD1 (6 bases). CDR1 and CDR2 from the germline V gene are SGHDT and YYEEEE. The CDR3 is 13 residues long. The germline V and J ends were trimmed by 0 bases and 7 bases, with 10 bases remaining between them. The CDR3 nucleotides read TGTGCCAGCAGCTTGGGACAGGAAGTTGAAGCTTTCTTT. Protein: CASSLGQEVEAFF.

This clonotype was seen ten or more times. The J gene is TRBJ1-1, the V gene TRBV18; no firm D call. Germline V gene data show CDR1 as KGHSH and CDR2 as LQKENI. The CDR3 length is 15 residues. The V end lost 3 bases, the J end lost 4 bases, and 15 bases lay between the germline ends. CDR3 DNA: TGTGCCAGCTCACCTCGGCACCCAGAGGGCACTGAAGCTTTCTTT. Residues: CASSPRHPEGTEAFF.

This clonotype was observed many times. The chain couples TRBV7-2 to TRBJ1-1; 10 nucleotides align to TRBD1. Looked up from germline, CDR1 is SGHTA and CDR2 is FQGNSA. Trimming cost V 5 bases and J 6 bases; bases outside gene matches: 9. The CDR3 consists of 15 residues. Here the CDR3 reads CASSTTGQGRAEAFF. The CDR3 bases are TGTGCCAGCAGCACCACGGGACAGGGGAGGGCTGAAGCTTTCTTT.

The sample holds many counts of this clonotype. The chain employs TRBV6-5 and TRBJ1-1; 8 bases match TRBD1. The CDR3 spans 13 residues. The V and J ends lost 5 bases and 5 bases, in that order; junction bases with no gene match: 4. Germline V CDR1 and CDR2: MNHEY, SVGAGI. CDR3 sequence reads: CASSQGARTEAFF. Here the CDR3 DNA reads TGTGCCAGCAGTCAGGGGGCGCGGACTGAAGCTTTCTTT.

This clonotype was picked up a small number of times. The chain combines TRBV11-2 with TRBJ2-1; 8 bases are a match to TRBD1. The length of the CDR3 is 14 residues. Germline CDR1 SGHAT, CDR2 FQNNGV. Here the CDR3 DNA reads TGTGGGAGCTTGGGGACAGGTTTCTACAATGAGCAGTTCTTC. Amino acids: CGSLGTGFYNEQFF.

The chain employs TRBV12-3 or TRBV12-4 and TRBJ2-3; D remains unclear. V lost 1 base to trimming and J lost 2 bases, with 10 bases between them. The CDR3 loop spans 15 amino acids. CDR3 loop: CASSLGQTFTDTQYF. DNA of the CDR3: TGTGCCAGCAGTTTAGGGCAGACTTTCACAGATACGCAGTATTTT.

This clonotype was recorded many times. This chain joins TRBV27 and TRBJ1-6; no clear D gene. Trimming took 6 bases from V and 6 from J, leaving 6 bases between them. CDR1 and CDR2 (germline): MNHEY, SMNVEV (reference sequence). This CDR3 comprises 12 residues. CDR3 region: CASSEGNSPLHF. DNA for the CDR3: TGTGCCAGCAGCGAGGGTAATTCACCCCTCCACTTT.

This clonotype has a count of ten or more. The V call is TRBV25-1, the J call TRBJ2-5; tentative D call: TRBD2 (6 bases). Germline V gene data show CDR1 as MGHDK and CDR2 as SYGVNS. This CDR3 is built from 14 residues. V was cut by 5 bases and J by 4 bases, with 14 bases left in between. CDR3 amino acids: CASSSAGLPETQYF. In nucleotides, the CDR3 is TGTGCCAGCAGTTCGGCGGGGCTACCAGAGACCCAGTACTTC.

There are many counts of this clonotype. The rearrangement links TRBV29-1 to TRBJ1-2, with D unclear. Germline CDR1 SQVTM, CDR2 ANQGSEA. V lost 1 base and J 4 bases, leaving 10 bases between the germline ends. The CDR3 consists of 13 residues. The CDR3 sequence: CSVEGRQSYGYTF. The CDR3, as DNA: TGCAGCGTTGAAGGGAGGCAGAGCTATGGCTACACCTTC.

This clonotype was seen many times. The V call is TRBV28, the J call TRBJ1-2; tentatively, D is TRBD1 (5 bases). The CDR3 runs 13 residues. Between the trimmed V and J ends, which lost 5 bases and 4 bases, there was a span of 11 bases. Germline CDR1 is MDHEN and CDR2 is SYDVKM. DNA of the CDR3: TGTGCCAGCAGTGGACCGGGACTCTATGGCTACACCTTC. It specifies CASSGPGLYGYTF.

This clonotype was seen repeatedly, ten times or more. The genes are TRBV12-3 or TRBV12-4 and TRBJ2-5; 8 bases align to TRBD1. The CDR3 covers 15 residues. The J segment lost 5 bases and the V segment lost 3 bases, leaving 8 bases of the junction unmatched. The CDR3 here is CASSFRTGIVETQYF. CDR3 coding DNA: TGTGCCAGCAGTTTTAGGACAGGGATCGTCGAGACCCAGTACTTC.

Regarding this clonotype: Being one base from a much bigger clone, this may be a read error. This chain links TRBV7-2 with TRBJ1-5, with D perhaps matching TRBD1 (6 bases). Germline V gene sequence: CDR1 SGHTA, CDR2 FQGNSA. The CDR3 is made up of 15 amino acids. The CDR3 nucleotides are TGTGCCAACAGCCAACAGGGCTCCTACAATCAGCCCCAGCATTTT. The encoded protein is CANSQQGSYNQPQHF.

There are many counts of this clonotype. V gene TRBV19 combines with J gene TRBJ2-7; D might be TRBD2 (6 bases). Looked up from germline, CDR1 is LNHDA and CDR2 is SQIVND (reference sequence). Trimming stripped 5 bases from V and 5 bases from J, with 16 bases between. This CDR3 contains 14 residues. The CDR3 DNA reads TGTGCCAGTAGTCCGGGACTTTCTTCGGACGAGCAGTACTTC. As protein: CASSPGLSSDEQYF.

The rearrangement joins TRBV7-8 to TRBJ1-1; TRBD1 aligns across 7 bases. This CDR3 has 16 amino acids. Germline assignment: CDR1 SGHVS and CDR2 FQNEAQ. J was trimmed by 5 bases and V by 5 bases; bases with no gene match: 14. The CDR3, as DNA: TGTGCCAGCAGCCCTCCGGGACAGAAAGGGTTTACTGAAGCTTTCTTT. It specifies CASSPPGQKGFTEAFF.